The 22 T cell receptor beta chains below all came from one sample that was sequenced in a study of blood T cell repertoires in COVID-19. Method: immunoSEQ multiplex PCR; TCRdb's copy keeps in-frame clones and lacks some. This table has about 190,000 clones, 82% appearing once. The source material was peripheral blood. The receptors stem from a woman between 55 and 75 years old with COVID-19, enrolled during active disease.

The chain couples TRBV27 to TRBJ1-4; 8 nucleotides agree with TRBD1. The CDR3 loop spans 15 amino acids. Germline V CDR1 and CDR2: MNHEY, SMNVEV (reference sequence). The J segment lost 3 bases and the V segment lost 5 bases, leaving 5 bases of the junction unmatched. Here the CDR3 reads CASSPSGQANEKLFF. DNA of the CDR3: TGTGCCAGCAGTCCTTCGGGACAGGCTAATGAAAAACTGTTTTTT. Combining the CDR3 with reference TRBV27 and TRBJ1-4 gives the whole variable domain EAQVTQNPRYLITVTGKKLTVTCSQNMNHEYMSWYRQDPGLGLRQIYYSMNVEVTDKGDVPEGYKVSRKEKRNFPLILESPSPNQTSLYFCASSPSGQANEKLFFGSGTQLSVL.

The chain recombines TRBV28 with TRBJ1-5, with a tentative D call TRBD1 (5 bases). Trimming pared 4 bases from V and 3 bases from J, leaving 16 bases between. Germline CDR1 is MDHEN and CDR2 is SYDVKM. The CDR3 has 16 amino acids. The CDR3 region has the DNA TGTGCCAGCAGTTCGGGGGACGGATCCTACAATCAGCCCCAGCATTTT. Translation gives CASSSGDGSYNQPQHF.

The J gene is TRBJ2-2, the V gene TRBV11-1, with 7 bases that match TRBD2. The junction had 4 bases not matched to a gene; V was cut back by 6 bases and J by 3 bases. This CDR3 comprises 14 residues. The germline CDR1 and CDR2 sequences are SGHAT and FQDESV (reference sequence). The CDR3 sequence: CASRLAAHTGELFF. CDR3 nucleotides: TGTGCCAGCAGGCTAGCGGCTCACACCGGGGAGCTGTTTTTT.

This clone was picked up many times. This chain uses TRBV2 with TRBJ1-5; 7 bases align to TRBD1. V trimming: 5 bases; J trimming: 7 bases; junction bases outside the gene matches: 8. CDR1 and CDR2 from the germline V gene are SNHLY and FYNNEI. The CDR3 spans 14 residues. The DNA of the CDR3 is TGTGCCAGCAGTCGAAGGGGGCTGGGGCAGCCCCAGCATTTT. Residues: CASSRRGLGQPQHF.

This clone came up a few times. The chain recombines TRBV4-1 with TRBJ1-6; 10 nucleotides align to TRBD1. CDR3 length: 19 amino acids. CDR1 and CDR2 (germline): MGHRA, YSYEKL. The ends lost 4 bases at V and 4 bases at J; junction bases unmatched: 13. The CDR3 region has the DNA TGCGCCAGCAGCCCCGGGACAGGGGAAAGGAAAGCTTATAATTCACCCCTCCACTTT. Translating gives CASSPGTGERKAYNSPLHF.

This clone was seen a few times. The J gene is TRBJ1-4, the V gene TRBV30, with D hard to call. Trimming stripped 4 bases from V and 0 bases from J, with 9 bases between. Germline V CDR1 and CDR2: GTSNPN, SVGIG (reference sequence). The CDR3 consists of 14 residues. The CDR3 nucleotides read TGTGCCTGGAATGGCGGTACAACTAATGAAAAACTGTTTTTT. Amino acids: CAWNGGTTNEKLFF.

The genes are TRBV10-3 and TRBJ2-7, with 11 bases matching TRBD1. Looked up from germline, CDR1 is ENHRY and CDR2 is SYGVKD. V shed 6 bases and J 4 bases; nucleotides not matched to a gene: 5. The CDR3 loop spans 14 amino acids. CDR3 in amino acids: CAIRGDRGDYEQYV. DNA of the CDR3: TGTGCCATCAGAGGGGACAGGGGGGATTACGAGCAGTACGTC.

The CDR3 coding sequence is TGTGCCAGCAGTTTATCCGGCAGGGGCGACACTGAAGCTTTCTTT. Its translation is CASSLSGRGDTEAFF. V and J are TRBV28 and TRBJ1-1; perhaps TRBD1 as D (6 bases). Looked up from germline, CDR1 is MDHEN and CDR2 is SYDVKM. There are 15 residues in the CDR3. The V end lost 1 base, the J end lost 3 bases, and 12 bases lay between the germline ends.

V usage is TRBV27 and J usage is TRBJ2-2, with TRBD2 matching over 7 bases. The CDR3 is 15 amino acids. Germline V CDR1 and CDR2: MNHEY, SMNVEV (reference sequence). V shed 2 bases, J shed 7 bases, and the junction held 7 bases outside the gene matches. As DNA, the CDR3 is TGTGCCAGCAGTTTAGCGGGACTAAAGTTCGGGGAGCTGTTTTTT. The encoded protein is CASSLAGLKFGELFF.

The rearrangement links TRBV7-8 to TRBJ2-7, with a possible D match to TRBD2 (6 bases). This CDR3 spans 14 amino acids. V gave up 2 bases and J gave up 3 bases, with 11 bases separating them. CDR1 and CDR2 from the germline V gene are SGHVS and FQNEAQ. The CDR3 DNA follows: TGTGCCAGCAGCTTAAGGACTACCCTCTACGAGCAGTACTTC. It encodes CASSLRTTLYEQYF.

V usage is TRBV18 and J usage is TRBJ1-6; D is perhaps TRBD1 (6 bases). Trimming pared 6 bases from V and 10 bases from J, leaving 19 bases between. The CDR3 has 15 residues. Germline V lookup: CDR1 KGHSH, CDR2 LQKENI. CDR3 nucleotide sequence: TGTGCCAGCTCGCCCGGGACACCAAGGGCCTCACCCCTCCACTTT. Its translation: CASSPGTPRASPLHF. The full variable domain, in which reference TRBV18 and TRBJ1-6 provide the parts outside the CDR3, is NAGVMQNPRHLVRRRGQEARLRCSPMKGHSHVYWYRQLPEEGLKFMVYLQKENIIDESGMPKERFSAEFPKEGPSILRIQQVVRGDSAAYFCASSPGTPRASPLHFGNGTRLTVT.

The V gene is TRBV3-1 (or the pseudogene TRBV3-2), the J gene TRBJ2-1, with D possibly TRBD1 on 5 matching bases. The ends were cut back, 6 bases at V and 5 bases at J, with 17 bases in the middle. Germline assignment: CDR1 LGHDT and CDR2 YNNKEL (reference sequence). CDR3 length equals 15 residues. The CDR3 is CASRHPGRPNNEQFF. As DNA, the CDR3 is TGTGCCAGCAGACATCCAGGGCGGCCCAACAATGAGCAGTTCTTC.

CDR3 amino acids: CASSLEQGGGNTIYF. The CDR3 region has the DNA TGCGCCAGCAGCTTGGAGCAGGGTGGCGGAAACACCATATATTTT. The V call is TRBV5-1, the J call TRBJ1-3; weak D call: TRBD1 (5 bases). Germline V CDR1 and CDR2: SGHRS, YFSETQ. V lost 0 bases, J lost 4 bases, and 11 bases lay in between. CDR3 length: 15 residues.

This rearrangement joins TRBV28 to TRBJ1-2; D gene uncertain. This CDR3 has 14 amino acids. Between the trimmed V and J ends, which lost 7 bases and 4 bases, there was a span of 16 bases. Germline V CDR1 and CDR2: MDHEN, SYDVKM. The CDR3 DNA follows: TGTGCCAGCACCCCCCGGGTTATATCCTATGGCTACACCTTC. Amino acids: CASTPRVISYGYTF.

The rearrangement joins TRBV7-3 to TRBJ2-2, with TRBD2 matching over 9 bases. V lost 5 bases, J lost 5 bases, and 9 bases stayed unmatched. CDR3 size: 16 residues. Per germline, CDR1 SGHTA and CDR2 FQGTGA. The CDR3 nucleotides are TGTGCCAGCAGCCCTGCGGGAGGGGCCAAGACCGGGGAGCTGTTTTTT. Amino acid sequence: CASSPAGGAKTGELFF.

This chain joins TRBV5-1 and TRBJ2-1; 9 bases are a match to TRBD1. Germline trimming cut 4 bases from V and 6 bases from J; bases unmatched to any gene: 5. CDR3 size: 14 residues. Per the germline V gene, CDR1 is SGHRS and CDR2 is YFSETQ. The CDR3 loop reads CASSRGQGSNEQFF. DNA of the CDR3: TGCGCCAGCAGCCGAGGACAGGGGAGCAATGAGCAGTTCTTC.

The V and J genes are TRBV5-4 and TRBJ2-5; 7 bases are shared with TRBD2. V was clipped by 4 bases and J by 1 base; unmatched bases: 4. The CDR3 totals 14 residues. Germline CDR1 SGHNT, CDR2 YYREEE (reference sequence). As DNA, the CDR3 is TGTGCCAGCAGCGATACTAGCGCCCAAGAGACCCAGTACTTC. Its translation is CASSDTSAQETQYF.

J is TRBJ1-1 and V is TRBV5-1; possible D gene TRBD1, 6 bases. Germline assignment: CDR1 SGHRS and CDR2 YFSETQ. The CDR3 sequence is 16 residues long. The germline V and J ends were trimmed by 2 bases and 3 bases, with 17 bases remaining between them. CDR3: CASSFQGSFWDTEAFF. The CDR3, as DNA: TGCGCCAGCAGCTTTCAGGGGTCGTTCTGGGACACTGAAGCTTTCTTT.

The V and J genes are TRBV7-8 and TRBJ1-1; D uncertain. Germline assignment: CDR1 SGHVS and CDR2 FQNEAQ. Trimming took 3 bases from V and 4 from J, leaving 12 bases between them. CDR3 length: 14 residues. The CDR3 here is CASSFRQTGTEAFF. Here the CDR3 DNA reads TGTGCCAGCAGCTTCCGCCAGACGGGCACTGAAGCTTTCTTT.

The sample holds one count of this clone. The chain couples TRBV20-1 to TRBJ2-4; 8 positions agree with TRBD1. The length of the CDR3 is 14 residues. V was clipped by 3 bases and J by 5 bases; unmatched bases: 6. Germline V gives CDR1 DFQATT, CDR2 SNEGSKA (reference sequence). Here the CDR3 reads CSASKGQEQNIQYF. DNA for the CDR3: TGCAGTGCTAGTAAGGGACAGGAGCAAAACATTCAGTACTTC.

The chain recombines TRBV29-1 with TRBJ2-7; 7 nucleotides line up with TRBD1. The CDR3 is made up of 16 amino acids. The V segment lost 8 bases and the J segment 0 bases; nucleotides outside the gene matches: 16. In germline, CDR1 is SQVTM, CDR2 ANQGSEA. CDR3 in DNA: TGCAGCCACGATCGAGGACAGGCCCTCAGCTCCTACGAGCAGTACGTC. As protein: CSHDRGQALSSYEQYV.

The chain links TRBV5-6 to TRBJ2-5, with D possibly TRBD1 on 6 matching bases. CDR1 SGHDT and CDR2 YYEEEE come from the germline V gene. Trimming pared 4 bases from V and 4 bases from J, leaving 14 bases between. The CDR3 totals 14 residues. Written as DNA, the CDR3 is TGTGCCAGCAGCGAGCAAATAGGGGGAGAGACCCAGTACTTC. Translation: CASSEQIGGETQYF. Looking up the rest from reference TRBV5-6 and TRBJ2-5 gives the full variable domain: DAGVTQSPTHLIKTRGQQVTLRCSPKSGHDTVSWYQQALGQGPQFIFQYYEEEERQRGNFPDRFSGHQFPNYSSELNVNALLLGDSALYLCASSEQIGGETQYFGPGTRLLVL.